A single TCR beta chain is shown here with its context. Its target is unknown. The sample is drawn from a study of T cell responses to AZD1222 COVID-19 vaccine. Study-wide results and caveats: Donor demographics were predominantly white British with a female majority; clonal diversity may be underestimated.

Sequencing used immunoSEQ multiplex PCR; TCRdb keeps in-frame clones, though not all of them. The top ten hold 5.5% to 8% of the sample, which has under 45,000 clones, about 89% seen once. Looked up from germline, CDR1 is MNHEY and CDR2 is SVGAGI. V lost 2 bases to trimming and J lost 0 bases, with 13 bases between them. The CDR3 contains 16 residues. The sample was peripheral blood, taken on day 0 of AZD1222 vaccination. V gene TRBV6-5 combines with J gene TRBJ1-1; D uncertain. The sequence was collected from an adult in good health. The CDR3 sequence is CASSYSQWAVNTEAFF. The CDR3 DNA sequence: TGTGCCAGCAGTTACAGTCAGTGGGCGGTGAACACTGAAGCTTTCTTT.